The sequence of this TCR beta chain was determined in a study of Ad26.COV2.S vaccination and SARS-CoV-2 variants. Germline-derived CDR1 and CDR2 are MDHEN and SYDVKM. Trimming at V came to 10 bases and at J to 5 bases, leaving 14 bases not matched to a gene. The CDR3 is 16 amino acids. Treatment meaning: roughly 20 received Ad26.COV2.S at low or high dose, single or two shots; 5 received placebo; per-sample allocation not given. Samples came from day 63 after the first vaccine or placebo injection. Profiled with immunoSEQ multiplex PCR; TCRdb holds only in-frame clones, not every one. This sample has some 400,000 clones, with about 91% found just once.

This material consisted of peripheral blood, taken in a trial of Ad26.COV2.S vaccine versus placebo. This TCR derives from a person aged 18-60 years who received the Ad26.COV2.S COVID-19 vaccine or a placebo. The V call is TRBV28, the J call TRBJ2-5; TRBD1 aligns across 12 bases. CDR3 amino acids: CAIRLIGTGGPETQYF. The CDR3 region has the DNA TGTGCCATAAGGCTAATAGGGACAGGGGGCCCCGAGACCCAGTACTTC.